This TCR beta chain came from a study of T-cell memory formation after mild COVID-19. TCR alpha and TCR beta cDNA libraries carrying sample barcodes and UMIs came from 5'RACE with constant-segment primers. TCRdb re-called the 5' RACE reads with MiXCR, one entry per CDR3 protein. The sample includes about 140,000 distinct CDR3 sequences, around 13% of them seen just once. Unmatched junction bases numbered 5, after V lost 3 bases and J lost 5 bases. CDR1 is KGHDR and CDR2 is SFDVKD in the germline V gene. CDR3 size: 15 residues. This sequence originates from an adult woman who had mild COVID-19 (a few samples of this study predate the infection). Cell type and time point are not known. The specimen sequenced was PBMCs or a T cell subset sorted from them (not recorded which). The rearrangement links TRBV24-1 to TRBJ2-1, with TRBD2 matching over 8 bases. The CDR3 bases are TGTGCCACCAGTGATCCGCGGGGGGCTAACAATGAGCAGTTCTTC. It encodes CATSDPRGANNEQFF.